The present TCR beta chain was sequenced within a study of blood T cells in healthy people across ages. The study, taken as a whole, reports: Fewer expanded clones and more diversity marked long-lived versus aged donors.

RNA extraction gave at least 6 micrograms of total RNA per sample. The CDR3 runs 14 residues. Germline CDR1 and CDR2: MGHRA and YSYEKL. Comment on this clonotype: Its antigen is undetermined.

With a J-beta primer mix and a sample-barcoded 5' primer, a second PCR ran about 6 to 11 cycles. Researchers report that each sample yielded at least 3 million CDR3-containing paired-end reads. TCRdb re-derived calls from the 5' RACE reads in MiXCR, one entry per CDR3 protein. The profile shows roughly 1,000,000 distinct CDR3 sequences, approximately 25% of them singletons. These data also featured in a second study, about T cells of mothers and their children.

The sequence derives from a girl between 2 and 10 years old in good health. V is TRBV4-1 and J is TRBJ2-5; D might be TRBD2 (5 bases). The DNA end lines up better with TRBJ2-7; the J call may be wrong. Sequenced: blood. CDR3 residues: CASSPQSRADEQYF. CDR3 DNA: TGCGCCAGCAGCCCCCAGTCGCGGGCCGACGAGCAGTACTTC.